These 27 T cell receptor beta chains were all obtained from the same sample, sequenced in a study of T cell responses to AZD1222 COVID-19 vaccine. Sequenced by immunoSEQ multiplex PCR; TCRdb stores in-frame clones only, minus some. The data show some 130,000 clones, with approximately 88% seen just once and 4.1% held by the top ten. Here the sequenced sample was peripheral blood, taken on day 0 of AZD1222 vaccination. Receptor source: an adult in good health.

The chain uses TRBV18 and TRBJ1-4; the match to TRBD1 covers 8 bases. From germline, CDR1 is KGHSH and CDR2 LQKENI. The CDR3 runs to 15 residues. With V trimmed by 5 bases and J by 9 bases, 11 bases remained unmatched. The CDR3 nucleotides are TGTGCCAGCTCAGCGACAGGGGTAAAGGGGAAAAAACTGTTTTTT. Its translation is CASSATGVKGKKLFF.

This chain links TRBV24-1 with TRBJ1-5, with 7 positions matching TRBD1. There are 14 residues in the CDR3. Trimming took 5 bases from V and 2 from J; bases not matched to a gene: 2. From germline, CDR1 is KGHDR and CDR2 SFDVKD. The CDR3 protein is CATSVTGGNQPQHF. CDR3 sequence (DNA): TGTGCCACCAGTGTTACAGGGGGCAATCAGCCCCAGCATTTT.

The chain employs TRBV21-1 and TRBJ2-7; whether TRBD2, the table's D call, matches the DNA was not checked. TRBV21-1 is a pseudogene segment. This CDR3 region has 13 residues. This chain's CDR3 is CASSAGDSYEQYF. In DNA form, the CDR3 reads TGTGCCAGCAGCGCGGGAGACAGCTACGAGCAGTACTTC.

The rearrangement joins TRBV6-6 to TRBJ1-5; D is unresolved. There are 15 residues in the CDR3. V was cut by 4 bases and J by 0 bases, with 10 bases left in between. Per germline, CDR1 MNHNY and CDR2 SVGAGI (reference sequence). Here the CDR3 reads CASSFTASSNQPQHF. The CDR3, as DNA: TGTGCCAGCAGTTTTACAGCTAGTAGCAATCAGCCCCAGCATTTT.

This clone was observed once. This chain uses TRBV21-1 with TRBJ1-4; TRBD1 reflects the table's D call only, with no check against the DNA. TRBV21-1 is noted as a pseudogene. The CDR3 contains 15 residues. CDR3 loop: CASSKATGACEKLFF. CDR3 DNA: TGTGCCAGCAGCAAAGCGACAGGAGCTTGTGAAAAACTGTTTTTT.

The chain employs TRBV28 and TRBJ1-6; 9 bases match TRBD1. Germline CDR1 is MDHEN and CDR2 is SYDVKM. This CDR3 region has 16 residues. V lost 4 bases to trimming and J lost 7 bases; unmatched junction nucleotides: 8. CDR3 region: CASSSSGTGPNSPLHF. The DNA for the CDR3 is TGTGCCAGCAGTTCCTCCGGGACAGGGCCCAATTCACCCCTCCACTTT.

V gene TRBV28 combines with J gene TRBJ1-1; a possible D gene is TRBD1 (5 bases). The V end was cut by 3 bases, the J end by 11 bases, with 16 bases between. Germline CDR1 and CDR2: MDHEN and SYDVKM. The CDR3 runs to 13 residues. The CDR3 nucleotides are TGTGCCAGCAGTTTGGGACCCCCCCGGCGGGCTTTCTTT. This codes for CASSLGPPRRAFF.

The chain carries TRBV7-6 and TRBJ2-2, with D uncertain. This CDR3 is built from 16 residues. V was shortened by 5 bases and J by 0 bases, with 13 bases between the two germline ends. Germline loops: CDR1 SGHVS, CDR2 FNYEAQ. The CDR3 DNA reads as TGTGCCAGCAGCCCACGGACCGGGCCGAACACCGGGGAGCTGTTTTTT. Translation: CASSPRTGPNTGELFF.

The V and J genes are TRBV5-1 and TRBJ2-1; TRBD2 matches at 14 bases. The junction had 8 bases not matched to a gene; V was cut back by 4 bases and J by 2 bases. The CDR3 totals 18 residues. The germline CDR1 and CDR2 sequences are SGHRS and YFSETQ. Here the CDR3 DNA reads TGCGCCAGCAGCCGTGGACTAGCGGGGGGCCTAACCTACAATGAGCAGTTCTTC. Amino acid sequence: CASSRGLAGGLTYNEQFF.

This chain uses TRBV29-1 with TRBJ2-2, with D possibly TRBD1 on 6 matching bases. The CDR3 has 13 amino acids. Germline values: CDR1 SQVTM, CDR2 ANQGSEA. The ends were cut back, 8 bases at V and 1 base at J, with 11 bases in the middle. This CDR3 is CSITRGNTGELFF. CDR3 sequence (DNA): TGCAGCATCACCAGGGGGAACACCGGGGAGCTGTTTTTT.

V is TRBV19 and J is TRBJ2-2; D not certain. This CDR3 is 17 amino acids long. Between the trimmed V and J ends, which lost 4 bases and 0 bases, there was a span of 15 bases. The germline V gene encodes CDR1 LNHDA and CDR2 SQIVND (reference sequence). The CDR3 coding sequence is TGTGCCAGTAGTAAAGGGTCAGCTAATTCGAACACCGGGGAGCTGTTTTTT. Protein product: CASSKGSANSNTGELFF.

The J gene is TRBJ1-4, the V gene TRBV5-1; a possible D gene is TRBD1 (5 bases). Germline CDR1 SGHRS, CDR2 YFSETQ. Trimming stripped 1 base from V and 8 bases from J, with 12 bases between. CDR3 length: 14 residues. The CDR3 DNA reads TGCGCCAGCAGCTTGTCAGGGATGGAGGAAAAACTGTTTTTT. Translated: CASSLSGMEEKLFF.

This clone was found a few times. The rearrangement uses TRBV27 and TRBJ2-7, with 7 bases matching TRBD1. CDR3 length equals 15 residues. Germline lookup yields CDR1 MNHEY and CDR2 SMNVEV (reference sequence). Trimming at V came to 5 bases and at J to 4 bases, leaving 11 bases not matched to a gene. CDR3 nucleotides: TGTGCCAGCAGTCCAGGACAGGAGCTAGGATACGAGCAGTACTTC. Translation gives CASSPGQELGYEQYF.

The genes are TRBV6-5 and TRBJ2-1; 7 bases match TRBD2. The germline V gene encodes CDR1 MNHEY and CDR2 SVGAGI. The V gene end was trimmed by 6 bases and the J gene end by 10 bases; junction bases not matched to a gene: 3. CDR3 length equals 11 residues. CDR3 amino acids: CASSSAGEQFF. The CDR3 DNA sequence: TGTGCCAGCAGCTCAGCGGGGGAGCAGTTCTTC.

The gene calls are TRBV5-6 and TRBJ1-2; D gene unclear. The V gene lost 4 bases and the J gene lost 5 bases, with 21 bases spanning the gap. CDR1 is SGHDT and CDR2 is YYEEEE in the germline V gene. CDR3 size: 16 residues. The CDR3 reads CASSPRPKDSLYGYTF. The CDR3 bases are TGTGCCAGCAGCCCCCGGCCGAAGGACTCCCTATATGGCTACACCTTC. The full variable domain, rest sourced from reference TRBV5-6 and TRBJ1-2, is DAGVTQSPTHLIKTRGQQVTLRCSPKSGHDTVSWYQQALGQGPQFIFQYYEEEERQRGNFPDRFSGHQFPNYSSELNVNALLLGDSALYLCASSPRPKDSLYGYTFGSGTRLTVV.

This clone was seen a handful of times. The chain employs TRBV7-9 and TRBJ2-7; TRBD1 matches 11 bases. The CDR3 has 16 amino acids. Germline V CDR1 and CDR2: SEHNR, FQNEAQ (reference sequence). J lost 5 bases, V lost 5 bases, and 11 bases had no gene match. The CDR3 spells CASSPLLGQGENEQYF. CDR3 sequence (DNA): TGTGCCAGCAGCCCACTACTGGGACAGGGGGAAAACGAGCAGTACTTC.

V gene TRBV7-9 combines with J gene TRBJ1-1; no firm D call. V was trimmed by 1 base and J by 10 bases, leaving 10 bases between them. The length of the CDR3 is 12 residues. The germline CDR1 and CDR2 sequences are SEHNR and FQNEAQ (reference sequence). As DNA, the CDR3 is TGTGCCAGCAGCTTAGAAGTCGGAGGAGCTTTCTTT. This gives the protein CASSLEVGGAFF.

The chain recombines TRBV6-5 with TRBJ1-2; D may be TRBD1 (6 bases). The length of the CDR3 is 15 residues. The germline gives CDR1 MNHEY, CDR2 SVGAGI. With 6 bases removed from V and 4 bases from J, the gap between germline ends came to 18 bases. CDR3 sequence (DNA): TGTGCCAGCAGGCCTACAGGGCTGGGAGGCTATGGCTACACCTTC. Translation: CASRPTGLGGYGYTF.

This sequence joins TRBV19 and TRBJ1-2, with 8 bases fitting TRBD1. J lost 5 bases, V lost 6 bases, and 17 bases had no gene match. The CDR3 spans 17 residues. CDR1 and CDR2 (germline): LNHDA, SQIVND (reference sequence). For the CDR3, the DNA is TGTGCCAGTAGACAGGGGGGGCTCTCCTGGAGGGAGTATGGCTACACCTTC. Its translation is CASRQGGLSWREYGYTF.

The gene calls are TRBV5-1 and TRBJ1-2; TRBD1 is a possible D gene (6 bases). CDR1 and CDR2 (germline): SGHRS, YFSETQ. V was clipped by 2 bases and J by 6 bases, with 17 bases between them. The CDR3 has 15 residues. The CDR3 sequence: CASSFNLRGRDGYTF. CDR3 DNA: TGCGCCAGCAGCTTTAACCTACGGGGGCGCGATGGCTACACCTTC.

The chain recombines TRBV3-1 (or the pseudogene TRBV3-2) with TRBJ2-5, with TRBD1 matching 8 bases. V lost 4 bases to trimming and J lost 3 bases; unmatched junction nucleotides: 10. Per germline, CDR1 LGHDT and CDR2 YNNKEL (reference sequence). The CDR3 is 16 residues long. CDR3 sequence: CASSRDRGWKEETQYF. CDR3 in DNA: TGTGCCAGCAGCCGCGACAGGGGTTGGAAGGAAGAGACCCAGTACTTC.

J is TRBJ1-5 and V is TRBV7-2; 7 bases match TRBD1. The junction had 10 bases not matched to a gene; V was cut back by 5 bases and J by 9 bases. Germline V gene sequence: CDR1 SGHTA, CDR2 FQGNSA. The CDR3 spans 14 residues. CDR3 bases: TGTGCCAGCAGCCCCAGGGGGGGCAAGGCGCCCCAGCATTTT. This gives the protein CASSPRGGKAPQHF.

The rearrangement joins TRBV28 to TRBJ2-7; TRBD1 aligns across 8 bases. Germline V CDR1 and CDR2: MDHEN, SYDVKM. The CDR3 has 17 residues. Trimming at V came to 8 bases and at J to 6 bases, leaving 21 bases not matched to a gene. CDR3 sequence (DNA): TGTGCCAGCGCACCCCCCCTAGACAGGGGCCACTCACGCGAGCAGTACTTC. It yields the protein CASAPPLDRGHSREQYF. The full variable domain, completed using reference TRBV28 and TRBJ2-7, is DVKVTQSSRYLVKRTGEKVFLECVQDMDHENMFWYRQDPGLGLRLIYFSYDVKMKEKGDIPEGYSVSREKKERFSLILESASTNQTSMYLCASAPPLDRGHSREQYFGPGTRLTVT.

This chain joins TRBV3-1 (or the pseudogene TRBV3-2) and TRBJ1-2; D unclear. Germline V lookup: CDR1 LGHDT, CDR2 YNNKEL (reference sequence). Trimming shortened V by 4 bases and J by 0 bases, and 12 bases separated the two germline ends. This CDR3 comprises 15 residues. The CDR3 bases are TGTGCCAGCAGCCGAGCCGCGGGCCCTAACTATGGCTACACCTTC. It specifies CASSRAAGPNYGYTF.

Details on this clone: Since a much larger clone is just one base distant, this may be a read error. V usage is TRBV12-3 or TRBV12-4 and J usage is TRBJ1-1, with D possibly TRBD1 on 6 matching bases. The V gene lost 5 bases and the J gene lost 4 bases, with 11 bases spanning the gap. The CDR3 consists of 13 residues. The CDR3 loop reads CASSPQGSTEAFF. The DNA for the CDR3 is TGTGCCAGCAGTCCTCAGGGGTCCACTGAAGCTTTCTTT.

The V and J genes are TRBV18 and TRBJ2-2, with TRBD1 matching 9 bases. Per the germline V gene, CDR1 is KGHSH and CDR2 is LQKENI. After removal of 4 bases from V and 6 bases from J, the junction contained 6 bases not matched to a gene. This CDR3 region has 15 residues. CDR3 nucleotide sequence: TGTGCCAGCTCACTAGGACAGGGGACGGCCGGGGAGCTGTTTTTT. Translating it yields CASSLGQGTAGELFF.

CDR3 protein: CASSQEPSTDTQYF. The DNA for the CDR3 is TGTGCCAGCAGCCAAGAACCGAGCACAGATACGCAGTATTTT. The chain is built from TRBV3-1 (or the pseudogene TRBV3-2) and TRBJ2-3; D is unclear. Trimming removed 0 bases at V and 0 bases at J, with 4 bases between. This CDR3 contains 14 residues. Germline CDR1 is LGHDT and CDR2 is YNNKEL (reference sequence).